The next 2 T cell receptor beta chains were all read from a single sample in a study of cytomegalovirus exposure and HLA in healthy donors. The PCR ran on 60 Vbeta and 13 Jbeta primers. Generated by immunoSEQ multiplex PCR, the TCRdb table keeps only in-frame clones and is missing some. The table lists some 180,000 clones, more than 85% of them singletons. Sample: PBMCs. The source of these receptors is a girl less than two years old in good health and CMV-seronegative.

A word on this clone: One end of the junction does not line up with germline, which may come from a read error. The rearrangement uses TRBV7-9 and TRBJ1-2; TRBD1 agrees at 9 bases. The CDR3 spans 14 residues. The germline gives CDR1 SEHNR, CDR2 FQNEAQ (reference sequence). The CDR3 here is CASGFRDRASGYTF. The CDR3 DNA is TGTGCCAGCGGCTTCCGGGACAGGGCCAGTGGCTACACCTTC.

The gene calls are TRBV2 and TRBJ2-1; 9 bases match TRBD2. Germline values: CDR1 SNHLY, CDR2 FYNNEI. Trimming took 7 bases from V and 4 from J; bases not matched to a gene: 8. This CDR3 is 15 amino acids long. The CDR3 reads CASIATSGGYNEQFF. As DNA, the CDR3 is TGTGCCAGCATAGCGACTAGCGGTGGGTACAATGAGCAGTTCTTC.